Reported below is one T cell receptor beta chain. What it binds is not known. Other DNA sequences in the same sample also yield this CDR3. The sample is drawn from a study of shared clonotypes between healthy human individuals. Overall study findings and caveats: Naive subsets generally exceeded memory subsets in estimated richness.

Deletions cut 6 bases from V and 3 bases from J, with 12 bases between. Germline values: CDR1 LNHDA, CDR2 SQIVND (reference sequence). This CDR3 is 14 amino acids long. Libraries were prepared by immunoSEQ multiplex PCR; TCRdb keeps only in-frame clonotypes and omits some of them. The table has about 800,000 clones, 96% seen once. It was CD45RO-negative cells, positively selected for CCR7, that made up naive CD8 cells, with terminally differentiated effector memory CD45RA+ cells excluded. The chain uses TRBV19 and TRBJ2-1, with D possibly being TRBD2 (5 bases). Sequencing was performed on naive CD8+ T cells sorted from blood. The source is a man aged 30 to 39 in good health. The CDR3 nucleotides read TGTGCCAGTAGCCCCTCTGGGAGCTACAATGAGCAGTTCTTC. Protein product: CASSPSGSYNEQFF.